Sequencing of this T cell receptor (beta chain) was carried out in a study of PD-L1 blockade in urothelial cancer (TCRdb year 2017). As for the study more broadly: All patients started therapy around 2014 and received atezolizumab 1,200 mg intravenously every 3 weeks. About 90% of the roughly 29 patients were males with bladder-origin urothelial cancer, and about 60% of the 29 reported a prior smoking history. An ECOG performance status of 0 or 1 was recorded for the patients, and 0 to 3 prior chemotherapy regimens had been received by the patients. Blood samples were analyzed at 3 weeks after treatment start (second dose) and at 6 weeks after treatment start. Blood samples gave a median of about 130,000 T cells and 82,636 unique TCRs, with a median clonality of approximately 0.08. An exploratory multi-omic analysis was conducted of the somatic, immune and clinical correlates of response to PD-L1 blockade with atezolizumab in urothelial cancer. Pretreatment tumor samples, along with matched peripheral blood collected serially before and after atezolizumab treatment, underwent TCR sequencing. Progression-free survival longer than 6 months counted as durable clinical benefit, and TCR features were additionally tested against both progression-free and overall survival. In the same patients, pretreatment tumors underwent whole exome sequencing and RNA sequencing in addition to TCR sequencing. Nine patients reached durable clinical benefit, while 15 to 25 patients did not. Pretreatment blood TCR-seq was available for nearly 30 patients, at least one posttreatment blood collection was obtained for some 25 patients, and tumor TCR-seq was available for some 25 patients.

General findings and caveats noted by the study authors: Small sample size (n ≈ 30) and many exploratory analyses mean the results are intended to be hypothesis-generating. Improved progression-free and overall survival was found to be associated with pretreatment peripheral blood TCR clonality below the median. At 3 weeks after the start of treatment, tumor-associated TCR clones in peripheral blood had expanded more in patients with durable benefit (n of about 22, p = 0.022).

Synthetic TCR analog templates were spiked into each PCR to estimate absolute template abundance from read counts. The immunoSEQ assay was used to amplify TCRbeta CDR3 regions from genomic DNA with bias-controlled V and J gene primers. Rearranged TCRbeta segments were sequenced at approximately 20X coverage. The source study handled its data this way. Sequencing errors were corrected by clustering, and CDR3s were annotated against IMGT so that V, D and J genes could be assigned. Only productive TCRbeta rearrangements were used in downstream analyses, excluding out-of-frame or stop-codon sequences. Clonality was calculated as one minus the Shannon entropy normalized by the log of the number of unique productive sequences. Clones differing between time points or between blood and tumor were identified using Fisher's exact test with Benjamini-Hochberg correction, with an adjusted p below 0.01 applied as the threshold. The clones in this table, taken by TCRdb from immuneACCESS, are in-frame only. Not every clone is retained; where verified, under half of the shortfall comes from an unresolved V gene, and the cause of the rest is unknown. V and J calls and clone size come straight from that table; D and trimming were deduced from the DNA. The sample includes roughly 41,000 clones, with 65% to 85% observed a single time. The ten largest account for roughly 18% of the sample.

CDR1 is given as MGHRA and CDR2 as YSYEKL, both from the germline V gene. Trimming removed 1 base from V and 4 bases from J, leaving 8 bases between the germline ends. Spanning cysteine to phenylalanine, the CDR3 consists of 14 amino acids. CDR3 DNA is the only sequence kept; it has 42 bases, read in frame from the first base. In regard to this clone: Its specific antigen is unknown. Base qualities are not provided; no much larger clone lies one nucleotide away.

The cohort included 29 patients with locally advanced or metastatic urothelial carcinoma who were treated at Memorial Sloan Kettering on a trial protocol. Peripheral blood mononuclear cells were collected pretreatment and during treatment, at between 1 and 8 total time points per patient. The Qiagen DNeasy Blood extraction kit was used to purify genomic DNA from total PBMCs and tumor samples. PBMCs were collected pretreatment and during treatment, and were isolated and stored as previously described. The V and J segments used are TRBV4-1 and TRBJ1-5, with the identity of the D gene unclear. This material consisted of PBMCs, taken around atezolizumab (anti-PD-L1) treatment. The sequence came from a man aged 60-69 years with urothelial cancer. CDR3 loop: CASSQGNRNQPQHF. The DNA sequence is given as TGCGCCAGCAGCCAAGGGAACAGAAATCAGCCCCAGCATTTT.